These 21 T cell receptor beta chains were sequenced from one sample in a study of Tregs in tolerant kidney transplant recipients. Libraries were prepared by immunoSEQ multiplex PCR; TCRdb keeps only in-frame clonotypes and omits some of them. Here the sample spans about 81,000 clones, about 91% being singletons. Related graft donors supplied nonmyeloablative bone marrow transplants, and mixed chimerism was transient. Sequences were derived from CD4+ T cells from blood (PBMCs), sampled 24 months after the transplant. These receptors originate from a human patient who received a combined kidney and bone marrow transplant. Some T cells may be provided by the graft donor.

This chain connects TRBV4-1 to TRBJ2-2; 8 positions agree with TRBD1. Per germline, CDR1 MGHRA and CDR2 YSYEKL. The CDR3 sequence is 17 residues long. Germline trimming cut 8 bases from V and 8 bases from J; bases unmatched to any gene: 19. The CDR3 DNA sequence: TGCGCCAGCCAAAGCGCGACAGGGGACCCTCTAGTGGGGGAGCTGTTTTTT. Its translation: CASQSATGDPLVGELFF.

The sample holds one count of this clone. The rearrangement uses TRBV30 and TRBJ2-2; 7 nucleotides line up with TRBD2. After removal of 0 bases from V and 0 bases from J, the junction contained 7 bases not matched to a gene. The CDR3 is 17 amino acids. Germline V gene sequence: CDR1 GTSNPN, CDR2 SVGIG (reference sequence). The CDR3 region has the DNA TGTGCCTGGAGTGTAGGGTGGGAGGGCCCGAACACCGGGGAGCTGTTTTTT. Encoded protein: CAWSVGWEGPNTGELFF.

The J gene is TRBJ2-1, the V gene TRBV6-4, with 8 bases lining up with TRBD2. The germline gives CDR1 MRHNA, CDR2 SNTAGT. V was pared by 4 bases and J by 8 bases, with 4 bases of the junction left unmatched. The CDR3 extends over 13 amino acids. The CDR3 spells CASSALTSDEQFF. CDR3 nucleotide sequence: TGTGCCAGCAGTGCCCTGACTAGCGATGAGCAGTTCTTC.

This chain uses TRBV12-5 with TRBJ2-2; TRBD1 aligns across 8 bases. The ends lost 0 bases at V and 3 bases at J; junction bases unmatched: 12. CDR1 is LGHNT, CDR2 FRNRAP, per germline. The CDR3 is made up of 19 amino acids. This CDR3 reads CASGLVASRPGGDTGELFF. CDR3 DNA sequence: TGTGCTAGTGGTTTGGTAGCCTCTCGTCCAGGGGGCGACACCGGGGAGCTGTTTTTT.

The chain couples TRBV14 to TRBJ1-1; 7 nucleotides align to TRBD1. Looked up from germline, CDR1 is SGHDN and CDR2 is FVKESK. V dropped 4 bases and J dropped 0; count of bases not matched to a gene: 5. CDR3 length equals 15 residues. CDR3 sequence (DNA): TGTGCCAGCAGCCCCCCCGGGACAGTGAACACTGAAGCTTTCTTT. This gives the protein CASSPPGTVNTEAFF.

The chain combines TRBV7-9 with TRBJ1-2, with D unclear. CDR1 SEHNR and CDR2 FQNEAQ come from the germline V gene (reference sequence). Trimming removed 1 base at V and 7 bases at J, with 16 bases between. The CDR3 consists of 15 residues. DNA for the CDR3: TGTGCCAGCAGCTTAGTGAGATCTGGACTGCGTGGCTACACCTTC. It codes for CASSLVRSGLRGYTF. Filled out from reference TRBV7-9 and TRBJ1-2, the complete variable domain reads DTGVSQNPRHKITKRGQNVTFRCDPISEHNRLYWYRQTLGQGPEFLTYFQNEAQLEKSRLLSDRFSAERPKGSFSTLEIQRTEQGDSAMYLCASSLVRSGLRGYTFGSGTRLTVV.

This clone was detected a few times. V is TRBV19 and J is TRBJ2-7, with 7 bases lining up with TRBD1. The CDR3 extends over 14 amino acids. The V gene end was trimmed by 3 bases and the J gene end by 5 bases; junction bases not matched to a gene: 7. CDR1 and CDR2 from the germline V gene are LNHDA and SQIVND (reference sequence). The CDR3 DNA sequence: TGTGCCAGTAGTATTACGGCAGGGGGTGACGAGCAGTACTTC. It specifies CASSITAGGDEQYF. Based on the CDR3 plus reference TRBV19 and TRBJ2-7, the full variable domain is DGGITQSPKYLFRKEGQNVTLSCEQNLNHDAMYWYRQDPGQGLRLIYYSQIVNDFQKGDIAEGYSVSREKKESFPLTVTSAQKNPTAFYLCASSITAGGDEQYFGPGTRLTVT.

This clone was observed a single time. The rearrangement uses TRBV7-9 and TRBJ2-7; D perhaps matches TRBD1 (6 bases). Germline V gene lookup returns CDR1 SEHNR and CDR2 FQNEAQ (reference sequence). The V end was cut by 5 bases, the J end by 2 bases, with 16 bases between. This CDR3 contains 15 residues. CDR3 in amino acids: CASSTRDTHTYEQYF. The CDR3 bases are TGTGCCAGCAGCACCCGGGACACCCATACCTACGAGCAGTACTTC.

The chain joins TRBV9 to TRBJ2-7; 8 bases are shared with TRBD2. Unmatched junction bases numbered 9, after V lost 4 bases and J lost 0 bases. CDR1 and CDR2 (germline): SGDLS, YYNGEE. The CDR3 is made up of 16 amino acids. CDR3 loop: CASSPTTTSGSYEQYF. The CDR3 DNA follows: TGTGCCAGCAGCCCAACGACTACTAGCGGCTCCTACGAGCAGTACTTC.

The chain links TRBV11-1 to TRBJ2-7; tentative D call: TRBD1 (6 bases). Germline CDR1 and CDR2: SGHAT and FQDESV (reference sequence). The CDR3 is made up of 16 amino acids. With 3 bases removed from V and 9 bases from J, the gap between germline ends came to 24 bases. The CDR3 DNA is TGTGCCAGCAGCTTTAACCTAACAGGGCTTAGGTTAGGGCAGTACTTC. This encodes CASSFNLTGLRLGQYF.

The genes are TRBV15 and TRBJ1-2, with 11 bases that match TRBD1. Germline loops: CDR1 LNHNV, CDR2 YYDKDF (reference sequence). The trim removed 1 base at V and 8 bases at J, leaving 6 bases unmatched. This CDR3 region has 15 residues. The DNA for the CDR3 is TGTGCCACCAGCAGAGCCCCGGGACAGGGGGTCGGCTACACCTTC. Translation gives CATSRAPGQGVGYTF. Using reference TRBV15 and TRBJ1-2 for the parts outside the CDR3, the full variable domain is DAMVIQNPRYQVTQFGKPVTLSCSQTLNHNVMYWYQQKSSQAPKLLFHYYDKDFNNEADTPDNFQSRRPNTSFCFLDIRSPGLGDTAMYLCATSRAPGQGVGYTFGSGTRLTVV.

The chain uses TRBV19 and TRBJ1-2; D ambiguous. V shed 2 bases and J shed 8 bases, with 15 bases lying between them. Per germline, CDR1 LNHDA and CDR2 SQIVND (reference sequence). The CDR3 runs 14 residues. The CDR3 coding sequence is TGTGCCAGTAGTATAATAGAGGTGGGGAGAGGCTACACCTTC. Translation: CASSIIEVGRGYTF.

The chain employs TRBV30 and TRBJ2-5; 9 bases are a match to TRBD1. Germline V CDR1 and CDR2: GTSNPN, SVGIG (reference sequence). The J segment lost 6 bases and the V segment lost 0 bases, leaving 11 bases of the junction unmatched. This CDR3 comprises 16 residues. The CDR3 DNA reads TGTGCCTGGAGTGTACCAGTTACAGGGGGCCGGAAGACCCAGTACTTC. Amino acid sequence: CAWSVPVTGGRKTQYF.

This rearrangement joins TRBV6-5 to TRBJ2-7; D is unresolved. Trimming cost V 7 bases and J 1 base, with 11 bases left between them. The CDR3 has 13 residues. CDR1 and CDR2 (germline): MNHEY, SVGAGI. This CDR3 is CASIGSGSYEQYF. CDR3 nucleotide sequence: TGTGCCAGCATTGGGTCCGGGTCCTACGAGCAGTACTTC.

The J gene is TRBJ2-1, the V gene TRBV10-3, with a possible D match to TRBD2 (5 bases). The CDR3 spans 16 residues. V shed 4 bases and J shed 0 bases, with 13 bases lying between them. Germline lookup yields CDR1 ENHRY and CDR2 SYGVKD. The CDR3 coding sequence is TGTGCCATCAGTGGCGTGGGAGAGGGCTCCTACAATGAGCAGTTCTTC. Translated, it gives CAISGVGEGSYNEQFF.

This chain connects TRBV2 to TRBJ2-5, with 10 bases matching TRBD2. The CDR3 length is 15 residues. The V segment lost 6 bases and the J segment 5 bases; nucleotides outside the gene matches: 9. Germline assignment: CDR1 SNHLY and CDR2 FYNNEI. CDR3 sequence reads: CASSVTSGIGETQYF. In DNA, the CDR3 is TGTGCCAGCAGCGTTACTAGCGGGATCGGGGAGACCCAGTACTTC.

The rearrangement joins TRBV28 to TRBJ2-5, with D possibly matching TRBD2 (6 bases). The CDR3 sequence is 15 residues long. Germline loops: CDR1 MDHEN, CDR2 SYDVKM. The ends were cut back, 2 bases at V and 3 bases at J, with 13 bases in the middle. The CDR3, as DNA: TGTGCCAGCAGTTTAGGGCTAGCGAATAAAGAGACCCAGTACTTC. Its protein is CASSLGLANKETQYF.

The chain carries TRBV19 and TRBJ2-3; D may be TRBD1 (6 bases). CDR1 LNHDA and CDR2 SQIVND come from the germline V gene (reference sequence). The V end was cut by 5 bases, the J end by 3 bases, with 9 bases between. This CDR3 contains 13 residues. The chain's CDR3 is CASSFGQTDTQYF. The CDR3, as DNA: TGTGCCAGTAGTTTCGGACAGACAGATACGCAGTATTTT. Full variable domain (missing parts from reference TRBV19 and TRBJ2-3): DGGITQSPKYLFRKEGQNVTLSCEQNLNHDAMYWYRQDPGQGLRLIYYSQIVNDFQKGDIAEGYSVSREKKESFPLTVTSAQKNPTAFYLCASSFGQTDTQYFGPGTRLTVL.

The CDR3 DNA follows: TGTGCCAGCAGTCTGGACAGGGAGGTCACCGGGGAGCTGTTTTTT. Protein: CASSLDREVTGELFF. This chain connects TRBV28 to TRBJ2-2; the match to TRBD1 covers 8 bases. Unmatched junction bases numbered 6, after V lost 5 bases and J lost 4 bases. CDR1 and CDR2 (germline): MDHEN, SYDVKM. The CDR3 has 15 residues.

The V and J genes are TRBV11-2 and TRBJ2-7, with TRBD1 matching over 10 bases. Germline trimming cut 2 bases from V and 3 bases from J; bases unmatched to any gene: 7. The V gene's germline CDR1 is SGHAT and CDR2 FQNNGV. CDR3 length equals 16 residues. CDR3 amino acids: CASSLSLGTGDYEQYF. CDR3 in DNA: TGTGCCAGCAGCTTAAGCTTGGGGACAGGGGACTACGAGCAGTACTTC.

The rearrangement uses TRBV6-5 and TRBJ2-3; 9 bases align to TRBD1. With 4 bases clipped from V and 0 bases from J, the junction kept 2 bases outside the gene matches. Per the germline V gene, CDR1 is MNHEY and CDR2 is SVGAGI. The CDR3 has 15 residues. CDR3 loop: CASSFGQGSTDTQYF. The CDR3 nucleotides read TGTGCCAGCAGTTTCGGACAGGGGAGCACAGATACGCAGTATTTT.